This entry features one TCR beta chain sequence. V was clipped by 4 bases and J by 2 bases, with 10 bases between them. The CDR3 loop spans 14 amino acids. The germline CDR1 and CDR2 sequences are SEHNR and FQNEAQ (reference sequence). Measured with immunoSEQ multiplex PCR; TCRdb has only the in-frame clones, and not every one. The profile shows 120,000 or so clones, 88% of them singletons. This record comes from a study of blood T cell repertoires in COVID-19. Across the whole study: Nucleic acid was either cDNA or gDNA, and it came from T cells, B-cell-depleted T cells, or PBMCs.

The receptor's source is a man aged 50-60 years with acute or convalescent COVID-19. V gene TRBV7-9 combines with J gene TRBJ2-3, with a tentative D call TRBD2 (5 bases). Source material: peripheral blood. The CDR3 sequence: CASSSGWDTDTQYF. The CDR3 nucleotides are TGTGCCAGCAGCTCGGGGTGGGACACAGATACGCAGTATTTT.